The 11 T cell receptor beta chains in this list originate from one sample, sequenced in a study of blood T cell repertoires in COVID-19. Generated by immunoSEQ multiplex PCR, the TCRdb table keeps only in-frame clones and is missing some. Of about 480,000 clones in the sample, about 85% were seen once. The sequenced material came from PBMCs or T cells enriched from blood (not recorded which). These receptors came from a young woman with acute COVID-19.

This chain connects TRBV2 to TRBJ1-4; a possible D gene is TRBD1 (5 bases). The ends were cut back, 4 bases at V and 7 bases at J, with 19 bases in the middle. CDR3 length equals 16 residues. Germline CDR1 and CDR2: SNHLY and FYNNEI. The chain's CDR3 is CASSVRSGNRGEKLFF. The CDR3 nucleotides read TGTGCCAGCAGTGTCCGCTCAGGGAACCGTGGTGAAAAACTGTTTTTT. The entire variable domain, with the rest obtained from reference TRBV2 and TRBJ1-4, is as follows: EPEVTQTPSHQVTQMGQEVILRCVPISNHLYFYWYRQILGQKVEFLVSFYNNEISEKSEIFDDQFSVERPDGSNFTLKIRSTKLEDSAMYFCASSVRSGNRGEKLFFGSGTQLSVL.

The rearrangement joins TRBV3-1 (or the pseudogene TRBV3-2) to TRBJ2-2; TRBD2 might be the D (6 bases). CDR1 is LGHDT and CDR2 is YNNKEL in the germline V gene (reference sequence). Trimming cost V 4 bases and J 11 bases, with 20 bases left between them. The CDR3 contains 15 residues. The CDR3 loop reads CASSPPGLTHIELFF. The DNA of the CDR3 is TGTGCCAGCAGCCCACCGGGACTTACCCATATCGAGCTGTTTTTT.

The rearrangement uses TRBV21-1 and TRBJ2-2; the table's D call, TRBD1, was not checked against the DNA. TRBV21-1 is given as a pseudogene. This CDR3 comprises 17 residues. The chain's CDR3 is CASSTEQGLPVSGELFF. In nucleotides, the CDR3 is TGTGCCAGCAGCACAGAACAGGGGCTCCCGGTCTCCGGGGAGCTGTTTTTT.

This chain links TRBV28 with TRBJ1-2; perhaps TRBD1 as D (5 bases). Germline lookup yields CDR1 MDHEN and CDR2 SYDVKM. Trimming left V 7 bases short and J 2 bases short, with 17 bases between. The CDR3 contains 15 residues. The CDR3 region is CASNPQAVSNYGYTF. CDR3 DNA sequence: TGTGCCAGCAACCCACAGGCAGTTTCGAACTATGGCTACACCTTC.

The chain employs TRBV2 and TRBJ1-1, with D possibly TRBD1 on 6 matching bases. With 8 bases removed from V and 11 bases from J, the gap between germline ends came to 18 bases. The CDR3 consists of 12 residues. The germline V gene encodes CDR1 SNHLY and CDR2 FYNNEI. The CDR3 DNA follows: TGTGCCAGCTCGTCGGGGGGCTGGTGGGCTTTCTTT. Its translation: CASSSGGWWAFF.

The gene calls are TRBV4-1 and TRBJ1-4; TRBD1 is a possible D gene (5 bases). Germline CDR1 reads MGHRA; CDR2 reads YSYEKL. This CDR3 region has 15 residues. The V gene lost 4 bases and the J gene lost 5 bases, with 14 bases spanning the gap. The CDR3 sequence: CASSRVDSRNEKLFF. CDR3 DNA sequence: TGCGCCAGCAGCCGCGTAGACAGCCGAAATGAAAAACTGTTTTTT.

The table lists this clone with a count of one. The chain couples TRBV28 to TRBJ1-2; possible D gene TRBD1, 6 bases. Germline V gene lookup returns CDR1 MDHEN and CDR2 SYDVKM. The V gene lost 5 bases and the J gene lost 3 bases, with 10 bases spanning the gap. The CDR3 is made up of 13 amino acids. The CDR3 reads CASSNRVDYGYTF. CDR3 in DNA: TGTGCCAGCAGTAACAGGGTGGACTATGGCTACACCTTC.

V is TRBV28 and J is TRBJ2-1, with TRBD2 identical over 8 bases. There are 12 residues in the CDR3. The ends lost 8 bases at V and 8 bases at J; junction bases unmatched: 5. Germline CDR1 and CDR2: MDHEN and SYDVKM. The CDR3 DNA is TGTGCCAGCTTAACTAGCGGCCATGAGCAGTTCTTC. It specifies CASLTSGHEQFF.

The V call is TRBV4-2, the J call TRBJ1-3; the D is unclear. V was shortened by 4 bases and J by 0 bases, with 10 bases between the two germline ends. Germline V gene data show CDR1 as LGHNA and CDR2 as YNFKEQ. This CDR3 spans 15 amino acids. For the CDR3, the DNA is TGTGCCAGCAGCCGCGTTAGAGACTCTGGAAACACCATATATTTT. It encodes CASSRVRDSGNTIYF.

The J gene is TRBJ2-7, the V gene TRBV30; D is unresolved. This CDR3 is built from 11 residues. Germline CDR1 GTSNPN, CDR2 SVGIG (reference sequence). V lost 5 bases, J lost 4 bases, and 9 bases lay in between. CDR3 bases: TGTGCCTGGTCCCCTTTATACGAGCAGTACTTC. It yields the protein CAWSPLYEQYF.

The table lists this clone with a few counts. The V call is TRBV5-1, the J call TRBJ2-2; no definite D call. Germline values: CDR1 SGHRS, CDR2 YFSETQ. The CDR3 spans 13 residues. V dropped 3 bases and J dropped 6 bases, with 9 bases sitting between them. CDR3 DNA sequence: TGCGCCAGCAGCTCCCTAGAGCCCGGGGAGCTGTTTTTT. It is translated as CASSSLEPGELFF.